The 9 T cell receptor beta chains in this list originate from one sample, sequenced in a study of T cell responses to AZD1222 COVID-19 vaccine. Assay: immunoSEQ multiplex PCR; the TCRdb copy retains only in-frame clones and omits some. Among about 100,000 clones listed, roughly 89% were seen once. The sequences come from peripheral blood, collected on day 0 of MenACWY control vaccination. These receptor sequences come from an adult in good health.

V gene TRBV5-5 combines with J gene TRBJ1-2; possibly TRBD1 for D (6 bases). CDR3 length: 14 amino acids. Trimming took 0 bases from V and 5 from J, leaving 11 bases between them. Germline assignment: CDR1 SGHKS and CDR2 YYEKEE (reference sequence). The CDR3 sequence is CASSLGMGAYGYTF. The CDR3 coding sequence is TGTGCCAGCAGCTTGGGGATGGGGGCTTATGGCTACACCTTC.

The CDR3 spells CASSRTTGNTEAFF. The CDR3 DNA reads TGTGCCAGCAGCAGAACCACAGGGAACACTGAAGCTTTCTTT. This chain links TRBV9 with TRBJ1-1; maybe TRBD1 (5 bases). CDR3 length equals 14 residues. The germline V gene encodes CDR1 SGDLS and CDR2 YYNGEE. The germline V and J ends were trimmed by 4 bases and 1 base, with 11 bases remaining between them.

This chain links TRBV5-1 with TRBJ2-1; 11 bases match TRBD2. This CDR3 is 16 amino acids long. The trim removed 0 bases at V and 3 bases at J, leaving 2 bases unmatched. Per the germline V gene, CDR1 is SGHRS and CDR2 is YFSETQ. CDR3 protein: CASSLAGTSGYNEQFF. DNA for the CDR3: TGCGCCAGCAGCTTGGCCGGGACTAGCGGCTACAATGAGCAGTTCTTC.

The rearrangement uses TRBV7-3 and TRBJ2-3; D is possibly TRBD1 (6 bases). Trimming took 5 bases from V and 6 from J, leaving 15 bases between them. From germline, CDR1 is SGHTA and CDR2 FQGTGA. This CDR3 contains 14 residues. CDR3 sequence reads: CASSRDTAMDTQYF. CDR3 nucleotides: TGTGCCAGCAGCAGGGACACGGCGATGGATACGCAGTATTTT.

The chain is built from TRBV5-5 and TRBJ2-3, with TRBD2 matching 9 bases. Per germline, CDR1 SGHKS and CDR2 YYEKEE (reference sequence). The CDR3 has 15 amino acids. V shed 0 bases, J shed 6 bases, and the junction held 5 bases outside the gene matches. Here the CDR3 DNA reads TGTGCCAGCAGCTTGGAGGTAGCGGGGGTGGATACGCAGTATTTT. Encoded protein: CASSLEVAGVDTQYF.

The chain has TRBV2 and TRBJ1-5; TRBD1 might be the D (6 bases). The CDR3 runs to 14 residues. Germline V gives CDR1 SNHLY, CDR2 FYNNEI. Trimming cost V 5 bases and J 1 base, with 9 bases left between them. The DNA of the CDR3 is TGTGCCAGCAGTCCAACAGGGAGCAATCAGCCCCAGCATTTT. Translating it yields CASSPTGSNQPQHF. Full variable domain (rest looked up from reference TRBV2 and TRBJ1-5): EPEVTQTPSHQVTQMGQEVILRCVPISNHLYFYWYRQILGQKVEFLVSFYNNEISEKSEIFDDQFSVERPDGSNFTLKIRSTKLEDSAMYFCASSPTGSNQPQHFGDGTRLSIL.

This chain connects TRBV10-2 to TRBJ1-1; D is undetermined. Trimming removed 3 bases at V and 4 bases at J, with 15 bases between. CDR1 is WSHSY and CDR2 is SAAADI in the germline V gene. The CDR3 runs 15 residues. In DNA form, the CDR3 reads TGCGCCAGCAGTGAACGGGCGTCGGGTAGCACTGAAGCTTTCTTT. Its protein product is CASSERASGSTEAFF.

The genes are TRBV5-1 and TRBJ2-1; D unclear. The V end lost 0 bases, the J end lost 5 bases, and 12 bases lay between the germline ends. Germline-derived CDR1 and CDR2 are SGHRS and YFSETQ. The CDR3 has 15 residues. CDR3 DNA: TGCGCCAGCAGCTTGGGGGGTCCCCCTAACAATGAGCAGTTCTTC. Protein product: CASSLGGPPNNEQFF.

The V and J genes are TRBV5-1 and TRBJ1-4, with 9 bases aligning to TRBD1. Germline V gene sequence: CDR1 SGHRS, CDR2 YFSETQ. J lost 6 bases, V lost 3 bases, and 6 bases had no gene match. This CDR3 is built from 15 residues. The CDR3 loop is CASSSTGGRDEKLFF. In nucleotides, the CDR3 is TGCGCCAGCAGCTCAACAGGGGGCCGGGATGAAAAACTGTTTTTT.